The 26 T cell receptor beta chains below all came from one sample that was sequenced in a study of human T cells and chemical hapten exposure. TCRdb processed the RACE reads anew with MiXCR; each CDR3 protein has one entry. The sample lists more than 80,000 distinct CDR3 sequences, more than 10% seen once, with 2.5% to 4% in the top ten. As for time point: pre-sensitization, week 0. Treatment described: therapeutic diphenylcyclopropenone sensitization with weekly scalp DPC. The sequenced sample was whole blood, obtained in connection with sensitization to the hapten diphenylcyclopropenone (DPC). The source of these receptors is a woman aged 55-69 years with alopecia areata. Some clones in this sample may be carry-over from other donors' samples.

The sample holds one count of this clonotype. The genes are TRBV11-3 and TRBJ2-1, with 12 positions matching TRBD2. V lost 5 bases and J lost 4; bases outside the gene matches: 0. The germline CDR1 and CDR2 sequences are SGHNT and YENEEA. The CDR3 totals 14 residues. CDR3: CASSGLAGYNEQFF. CDR3 coding DNA: TGTGCCAGCAGCGGACTAGCGGGGTACAATGAGCAGTTCTTC.

This clonotype was recorded many times. The V call is TRBV7-3, the J call TRBJ2-2; no clear D gene. CDR1 is SGHTA, CDR2 FQGTGA, per germline. This CDR3 spans 13 amino acids. The V and J ends lost 3 bases and 1 base respectively, with 3 bases between them. CDR3 coding DNA: TGTGCCAGCAGCTTGAGGAACACCGGGGAGCTGTTTTTT. It is translated as CASSLRNTGELFF.

At least ten counts were recorded for this clonotype. The rearrangement links TRBV7-9 to TRBJ2-3; 12 bases match TRBD2. CDR1 SEHNR and CDR2 FQNEAQ come from the germline V gene (reference sequence). This CDR3 has 16 amino acids. Unmatched junction bases numbered 7, after V lost 4 bases and J lost 5 bases. The CDR3 DNA sequence: TGTGCCAGCAGCTCTTCGAGGACTAGCGGGGAAGATACGCAGTATTTT. Encoded protein: CASSSSRTSGEDTQYF.

At least ten counts were recorded for this clonotype. The chain employs TRBV18 and TRBJ2-7; no clear D gene. The CDR3 contains 15 residues. The germline gives CDR1 KGHSH, CDR2 LQKENI. The ends were cut back, 2 bases at V and 9 bases at J, with 20 bases in the middle. This chain's CDR3 is CASSPKTLTENRQYF. The CDR3 nucleotides read TGTGCCAGCTCACCAAAAACTCTCACGGAGAATCGGCAGTACTTC.

This clonotype was counted many times. V is TRBV7-6 and J is TRBJ2-7; 8 nucleotides agree with TRBD2. Per germline, CDR1 SGHVS and CDR2 FNYEAQ. The CDR3 totals 13 residues. V lost 5 bases and J lost 6; bases outside the gene matches: 6. The CDR3 protein is CASSAGGWAEQYF. The CDR3 region has the DNA TGTGCCAGCAGCGCGGGAGGTTGGGCCGAGCAGTACTTC.

Many counts were recorded for this clonotype. The J gene is TRBJ1-2, the V gene TRBV19; unclear D gene. The CDR3 loop spans 14 amino acids. CDR1 LNHDA and CDR2 SQIVND come from the germline V gene (reference sequence). Deletions cut 7 bases from V and 0 bases from J, with 12 bases between. CDR3 in amino acids: CASISGGTNYGYTF. The CDR3 DNA follows: TGTGCCAGTATTAGCGGCGGGACTAACTATGGCTACACCTTC.

Concerning this clonotype itself: A much larger clone differs from this one at a single base, so this may be a read error. V usage is TRBV5-1 and J usage is TRBJ2-2; D perhaps matches TRBD2 (6 bases). Germline-derived CDR1 and CDR2 are SGHRS and YFSETQ. The CDR3 length is 16 residues. The CDR3 protein is CVSSLAPGETTGELFF. The DNA for the CDR3 is TGCGTCAGCAGCTTGGCCCCGGGAGAAACCACCGGGGAGCTGTTTTTT. Full variable domain (outside the CDR3, taken from reference TRBV5-1 and TRBJ2-2): KAGVTQTPRYLIKTRGQQVTLSCSPISGHRSVSWYQQTPGQGLQFLFEYFSETQRNKGNFPGRFSGRQFSNSRSEMNVSTLELGDSALYLCVSSLAPGETTGELFFGEGSRLTVL.

The V call is TRBV19, the J call TRBJ1-1; D unresolved. V gave up 0 bases and J gave up 4 bases, with 9 bases separating them. Germline V gene lookup returns CDR1 LNHDA and CDR2 SQIVND (reference sequence). The CDR3 sequence is 14 residues long. The CDR3 loop is CASSIDRAATEAFF. The CDR3, as DNA: TGTGCCAGTAGTATAGATCGGGCAGCCACTGAAGCTTTCTTT.

The table lists this clonotype with many counts. The V gene is TRBV14, the J gene TRBJ2-7; TRBD1 agrees at 8 bases. The CDR3 is 15 residues long. V was pared by 1 base and J by 2 bases, with 4 bases of the junction left unmatched. CDR1 SGHDN and CDR2 FVKESK come from the germline V gene. The CDR3 DNA is TGTGCCAGCAGCCAAGCGACAGGGGAAGCCTACGAGCAGTACTTC. It specifies CASSQATGEAYEQYF. Complete variable domain (other parts from reference TRBV14 and TRBJ2-7): EAGVTQFPSHSVIEKGQTVTLRCDPISGHDNLYWYRRVMGKEIKFLLHFVKESKQDESGMPNNRFLAERTGGTYSTLKVQPAELEDSGVYFCASSQATGEAYEQYFGPGTRLTVT.

This clonotype was counted ten times or more. The genes are TRBV20-1 and TRBJ2-3; 11 nucleotides align to TRBD2. V trimming: 2 bases; J trimming: 8 bases; junction bases outside the gene matches: 6. This CDR3 is built from 14 residues. Germline assignment: CDR1 DFQATT and CDR2 SNEGSKA (reference sequence). As DNA, the CDR3 is TGCAGTGCTAGACTAGCGGGGGGACACGTTACGCAGTATTTT. Translation gives CSARLAGGHVTQYF.

This clonotype has a handful of counts. This rearrangement joins TRBV3-1 to TRBJ2-7; D not resolved. Germline loops: CDR1 LGHDT, CDR2 YNNKEL (reference sequence). This CDR3 contains 14 residues. V lost 0 bases and J lost 2, with 8 bases in between. The CDR3 coding sequence is TGTGCCAGCAGCCAAGATGTAGGGACCTACGAGCAGTACTTC. Its translation: CASSQDVGTYEQYF.

The rearrangement joins TRBV7-2 to TRBJ2-1; the D gene could be TRBD1 or TRBD2 (6 bases each). V lost 4 bases and J lost 5, with 18 bases in between. Germline V CDR1 and CDR2: SGHTA, FQGNSA. The CDR3 is made up of 16 amino acids. Here the CDR3 reads CASSSGPGANNNEQFF. The CDR3 DNA reads TGTGCCAGCAGCTCTGGCCCGGGGGCGAATAACAATGAGCAGTTCTTC.

This clonotype was recorded at least ten times. The chain joins TRBV30 to TRBJ1-3; 7 bases fit TRBD1. Trimming removed 2 bases from V and 4 bases from J; junction bases left unmatched: 2. CDR1 is GTSNPN and CDR2 is SVGIG in the germline V gene (reference sequence). This CDR3 has 13 residues. CDR3 DNA: TGTGCCTGGAGTAGGGACAGAGGAAACACCATATATTTT. Encoded protein: CAWSRDRGNTIYF.

Concerning this clonotype itself: Sequence at one end of the junction differs from germline and may be a read error. V usage is TRBV29-1 and J usage is TRBJ2-5; D is ambiguous. This CDR3 region has 11 residues. Germline V CDR1 and CDR2: SQVTM, ANQGSEA. This CDR3 reads CSVDRGEAQYF. The CDR3 DNA reads as TGCAGCGTTGACCGAGGAGAGGCCCAGTACTTC.

This clonotype has a count of ten or more. The V call is TRBV4-2, the J call TRBJ2-1; a possible D gene is TRBD2 (5 bases). Trimming took off 5 bases at V and 8 bases at J, with 19 bases between the two ends. Germline CDR1 and CDR2: LGHNA and YNFKEQ. The CDR3 is 15 amino acids. CDR3 DNA sequence: TGTGCCAGCAGCTGGGGAGATCAGACATCCGATGAGCAGTTCTTC. Protein: CASSWGDQTSDEQFF.

This rearrangement joins TRBV3-1 to TRBJ1-5; TRBD1 might be the D (5 bases). CDR3 size: 15 residues. Germline lookup yields CDR1 LGHDT and CDR2 YNNKEL (reference sequence). The germline V and J ends were trimmed by 1 base and 2 bases, with 9 bases remaining between them. The CDR3 is CASSQVGGGNQPQHF. Here the CDR3 DNA reads TGTGCCAGCAGCCAAGTTGGGGGGGGCAATCAGCCCCAGCATTTT.

This clonotype was found many times. V gene TRBV20-1 combines with J gene TRBJ1-6, with 7 bases fitting TRBD1. Germline-derived CDR1 and CDR2 are DFQATT and SNEGSKA (reference sequence). This CDR3 is built from 17 residues. The V segment lost 6 bases and the J segment 4 bases; nucleotides outside the gene matches: 15. The CDR3 sequence is CSATGLPEIPYNSPLHF. The CDR3 DNA sequence: TGCAGTGCGACAGGGCTGCCTGAGATACCTTATAATTCACCCCTCCACTTT.

This clonotype was seen ten or more times. The chain links TRBV5-1 to TRBJ1-2; D is ambiguous. The CDR3 covers 16 residues. The V gene's germline CDR1 is SGHRS and CDR2 YFSETQ. The V gene lost 0 bases and the J gene lost 4 bases, with 16 bases spanning the gap. The CDR3 nucleotides are TGCGCCAGCAGCTTGGCCATGGACGGACGGACCTATGGCTACACCTTC. This translates into CASSLAMDGRTYGYTF.

This clonotype was picked up many times. The V call is TRBV3-1, the J call TRBJ1-2; 8 positions match TRBD1. The junction had 7 bases not matched to a gene; V was cut back by 3 bases and J by 4 bases. The germline V gene has CDR1 LGHDT and CDR2 YNNKEL (reference sequence). The CDR3 consists of 15 residues. This CDR3 is CASSQRTGSRYGYTF. CDR3 sequence (DNA): TGTGCCAGCAGCCAGAGGACAGGGTCCCGCTATGGCTACACCTTC. The entire variable domain, with the rest obtained from reference TRBV3-1 and TRBJ1-2, is as follows: DTAVSQTPKYLVTQMGNDKSIKCEQNLGHDTMYWYKQDSKKFLKIMFSYNNKELIINETVPNRFSPKSPDKAHLNLHINSLELGDSAVYFCASSQRTGSRYGYTFGSGTRLTVV.

As to this clonotype: This may be a read error: a much more frequent sequence differs by one nucleotide. V usage is TRBV19 and J usage is TRBJ1-1; D remains unclear. Germline-derived CDR1 and CDR2 are LNHDA and SQIVND (reference sequence). CDR3 length: 15 residues. The CDR3 sequence is CASSIGVVEVTEASF. Here the CDR3 DNA reads TGTGCCAGTAGTATAGGCGTCGTGGAAGTGACTGAAGCTTCCTTT.

This clonotype was seen many times. The V call is TRBV9, the J call TRBJ1-5; D may be TRBD1 (5 bases). Germline V gene data show CDR1 as SGDLS and CDR2 as YYNGEE. Trimming removed 2 bases at V and 7 bases at J, with 10 bases between. The CDR3 sequence is 13 residues long. The CDR3 region has the DNA TGTGCCAGCAGCGTCGGGGGGTCCCAGCCCCAGCATTTT. It codes for CASSVGGSQPQHF.

This clonotype was recorded a few times. The chain carries TRBV7-8 and TRBJ2-5; D remains unclear. CDR1 SGHVS and CDR2 FQNEAQ come from the germline V gene. The CDR3 loop spans 12 amino acids. V lost 5 bases to trimming and J lost 3 bases, with 7 bases between them. CDR3 amino acids: CASSARKETQYF. DNA of the CDR3: TGTGCCAGCAGCGCCCGAAAAGAGACCCAGTACTTC.

This clonotype was found a few times. The chain employs TRBV12-3 or TRBV12-4 and TRBJ2-5; TRBD1 agrees at 7 bases. Losses at the gene ends were 6 bases for V and 5 bases for J; bases not matched to a gene: 9. CDR3 length: 14 residues. CDR3 sequence reads: CASRPTGLGETQYF. The CDR3 nucleotides are TGTGCCAGCAGGCCGACAGGGTTGGGGGAGACCCAGTACTTC.

This clonotype was detected ten times or more. This chain links TRBV6-5 with TRBJ2-6, with no clear D. V lost 4 bases, J lost 0 bases, and 7 bases lay in between. This CDR3 is built from 15 residues. Germline CDR1 is MNHEY and CDR2 is SVGAGI. The CDR3, as DNA: TGTGCCAGCAGTTTGAGGTTCTCTGGGGCCAACGTCCTGACTTTC. Protein: CASSLRFSGANVLTF.

The chain has TRBV4-2 and TRBJ1-2, with D unclear. The CDR3 has 15 amino acids. Deletions cut 0 bases from V and 8 bases from J, with 16 bases between. Germline loops: CDR1 LGHNA, CDR2 YNFKEQ. The CDR3 DNA sequence: TGTGCCAGCAGCCAAGAATCGTCTACCCACAGAGGCTACACCTTC. Translated: CASSQESSTHRGYTF.

Ten or more counts support this clonotype. This chain uses TRBV29-1 with TRBJ2-1; D is unclear. V lost 5 bases and J 8 bases, leaving 7 bases between the germline ends. CDR3 length: 10 amino acids. Per the germline V gene, CDR1 is SQVTM and CDR2 is ANQGSEA. CDR3 protein: CSVPADEQFF. The CDR3, as DNA: TGCAGCGTTCCAGCAGATGAGCAGTTCTTC.